Listed below are T cell receptor beta chains from one sample, sequenced in a study of PD-1 blockade in classical Hodgkin lymphoma. Sequencing was performed with immunoSEQ multiplex PCR; in TCRdb, only in-frame clones are kept and a portion is missing. The repertoire holds 25,000 to 30,000 clones, approximately 81% seen once, with approximately 0.65% in the top ten. The specimen comprised CD4+ T cells from blood, sampled before the fourth cycle of nivolumab. The receptor set was obtained from a human donor with classical Hodgkin lymphoma. Each CDR3 is given with its conserved first and last residue. D genes are given only for firm matches. Expanded clones get a size class; other rows say once, few or many, or leave the size out.

>TRBJ2-5|few|TRBD2|TRBV4-1
CASSSSGGAGETQYF
TGCGCCAGCAGCTCGAGCGGGGGGGCCGGGGAGACCCAGTACTTC
>TRBJ1-2|once|TRBD1|TRBV5-1
CASSSTTGGYGYTF
TGCGCCAGCAGCTCCACCACAGGGGGGTATGGCTACACCTTC
>TRBJ1-2|-|TRBD1|TRBV30
CAWSTTGGGYGYTF
TGTGCCTGGAGTACGACAGGGGGTGGGTATGGCTACACCTTC
>TRBJ1-2|few|-|TRBV5-1
CASSLTADNYGYTF
TGCGCCAGCAGCTTGACGGCAGATAACTATGGCTACACCTTC
>TRBJ2-3|-|TRBD2|TRBV5-1
CASSLLGTSGDTQYF
TGCGCCAGCAGCTTGTTAGGGACTAGCGGGGATACGCAGTATTTT
>TRBJ2-1|-|-|TRBV9
CASGQGVNEQFF
TGTGCCAGCGGCCAGGGCGTGAATGAGCAGTTCTTC
>TRBJ2-5|-|-|TRBV6-5
CASSSTGKEETQYF
TGTGCCAGCAGCTCTACAGGGAAAGAAGAGACCCAGTACTTC
>TRBJ1-2|-|TRBD1|TRBV5-1
CASSLAGDRTGYTF
TGCGCCAGCAGCTTGGCGGGGGACAGGACCGGCTACACCTTC
>TRBJ1-2|-|-|TRBV7-9
CASSLGSAPSRDYGYTF
TGTGCCAGCAGCTTAGGGTCTGCACCCTCAAGGGACTATGGCTACACCTTC
>TRBJ1-1|-|-|TRBV5-1
CASSLSPDSPTEAFF
TGCGCCAGCAGCCTTTCCCCGGACTCTCCAACTGAAGCTTTCTTT
>TRBJ2-5|-|-|TRBV10-3
CATSQAPTQETQYF
TGTGCCACCTCACAGGCGCCTACCCAAGAGACCCAGTACTTC
>TRBJ2-3|-|-|TRBV5-1
CASSFGGSSDTQYF
TGCGCCAGCAGCTTCGGAGGAAGTAGCGATACGCAGTATTTT
>TRBJ2-2|-|TRBD1|TRBV5-1
CASSQEATGVSGELFF
TGCGCCAGCAGCCAAGAAGCCACAGGGGTCTCCGGGGAGCTGTTTTTT
>TRBJ1-4|-|-|TRBV7-9
CAVANEKLFF
TGTGCCGTAGCTAATGAAAAACTGTTTTTT
>TRBJ1-3|-|-|TRBV30
CAWTLPGGNTIYF
TGTGCCTGGACCTTGCCGGGGGGAAACACCATATATTTT
>TRBJ1-2|-|-|TRBV6-5
CASTTKTRDLYGYTF
TGTGCCAGCACCACTAAGACCAGGGATCTCTATGGCTACACCTTC
>TRBJ1-1|-|TRBD1|TRBV4-1
CASSQLTGTGLTEAFF
TGCGCCAGCAGCCAGCTAACCGGGACAGGGCTGACTGAAGCTTTCTTT
>TRBJ1-1|-|-|TRBV5-5
CASSLVGGNTEAFF
TGTGCCAGCAGCTTGGTTGGTGGGAACACTGAAGCTTTCTTT
>TRBJ1-2|-|TRBD1|TRBV4-2
CASSRSGTGAIYGYTF
TGTGCCAGCAGCCGCTCCGGGACAGGGGCCATCTATGGCTACACCTTC
>TRBJ2-3|-|-|TRBV7-9
CASTSRFASGTDTQYF
TGTGCCAGCACCTCTCGGTTTGCTAGCGGCACAGATACGCAGTATTTT
>TRBJ2-2|once|-|TRBV5-1
CASSLDPSGTGELFF
TGCGCCAGCAGCTTGGATCCTTCCGGCACCGGGGAGCTGTTTTTT
>TRBJ1-6|few|-|TRBV7-9
CASSLPGHNSPLHF
TGTGCCAGCAGCTTACCCGGGCATAATTCACCCCTCCACTTT
>TRBJ1-2|few|-|TRBV6-1
CASSLERGIYGYTF
TGTGCCAGCAGTCTCGAGCGGGGGATCTATGGCTACACCTTC
>TRBJ2-7|-|-|TRBV18
CASSPQGDYEQYF
TGTGCCAGCTCACCCCAGGGCGACTACGAGCAGTACTTC
>TRBJ2-3|-|TRBD1|TRBV7-9
CASSPGQAMGDTQYF
TGTGCCAGCAGCCCGGGACAGGCGATGGGGGATACGCAGTATTTT
>TRBJ2-1|once|TRBD1|TRBV5-1
CASSHDGQGVNRFF
TGCGCCAGCAGCCACGACGGACAGGGAGTAAATCGGTTCTTC
>TRBJ2-1|-|-|TRBV28
CASTATDQSYNEQFF
TGTGCCAGCACCGCCACGGATCAATCCTACAATGAGCAGTTCTTC
>TRBJ2-5|once|-|TRBV5-1
CASSLGRGRETQYF
TGCGCCAGCAGCTTGGGTCGGGGAAGGGAGACCCAGTACTTC
>TRBJ1-6|medium-sized|-|TRBV4-1
CASSLSGLSSYNSPLHF
TGCGCCAGCAGCCTGTCGGGCCTCAGCTCCTATAATTCACCCCTCCACTTT
>TRBJ1-4|-|-|TRBV4-1
CASSQDVWKKLFF
TGCGCCAGCAGCCAAGATGTGTGGAAAAAACTGTTTTTT
>TRBJ2-5|-|-|TRBV30
CAWGSGFWETQYF
TGTGCCTGGGGGTCGGGGTTCTGGGAGACCCAGTACTTC
>TRBJ2-1|-|TRBD2|TRBV5-1
CASLRTSGGAGNEQFF
TGCGCCAGCTTACGGACTAGCGGGGGGGCCGGCAATGAGCAGTTCTTC
>TRBJ2-1|-|-|TRBV5-1
CASSLVGVYEQFF
TGCGCCAGCAGCTTGGTCGGGGTATACGAGCAGTTCTTC
>TRBJ1-2|few|TRBD1|TRBV7-6
CASSLGSGGDYGYTF
TGTGCCAGCAGCTTAGGTTCAGGGGGTGACTATGGCTACACCTTC
>TRBJ2-3|-|-|TRBV6-5
CASKREYTQYF
TGTGCCAGCAAAAGGGAGTATACGCAGTATTTT
>TRBJ2-2|-|TRBD2|TRBV9
CASSVEAGGLRPGELFF
TGTGCCAGCAGCGTAGAGGCGGGGGGCCTCAGACCCGGGGAGCTGTTTTTT
>TRBJ1-1|-|-|TRBV5-1
CASSETGPNTEAFF
TGCGCCAGCAGCGAGACAGGTCCGAACACTGAAGCTTTCTTT
>TRBJ2-2|once|-|TRBV5-1
CASSLLADLTGELFF
TGCGCCAGCAGCTTATTAGCTGACCTCACCGGGGAGCTGTTTTTT
>TRBJ1-4|-|-|TRBV7-8
CASSLAGATNEKLFF
TGTGCCAGCAGCCTGGCAGGGGCTACTAATGAAAAACTGTTTTTT
>TRBJ2-2|-|TRBD1|TRBV2
CASSTHMDRADTGELFF
TGTGCCAGCAGTACCCACATGGACAGGGCCGACACCGGGGAGCTGTTTTTT
>TRBJ1-4|-|-|TRBV5-1
CASSLGGGRGSANEKLFF
TGCGCCAGCAGCTTGGGGGGGGGCCGAGGATCAGCTAATGAAAAACTGTTTTTT
>TRBJ1-2|-|TRBD1|TRBV5-1
CASSVDRGNYGYTF
TGCGCCAGCAGCGTGGACAGGGGTAACTATGGCTACACCTTC
>TRBJ1-4|-|-|TRBV7-9
CASSYPGATNEKLFF
TGTGCCAGCAGCTACCCAGGGGCTACTAATGAAAAACTGTTTTTT
>TRBJ2-7|-|TRBD1|TRBV5-1
CASSFGPLGQGASEQYF
TGCGCCAGCAGCTTCGGCCCCCTGGGACAGGGGGCTAGCGAGCAGTACTTC
>TRBJ1-2|-|-|TRBV29-1
CSVEESGGYTF
TGCAGCGTTGAGGAAAGCGGTGGCTACACCTTC
>TRBJ1-2|-|-|TRBV5-1
CASSPGGSNYGYTF
TGCGCCAGCAGCCCCGGGGGCAGTAACTATGGCTACACCTTC
>TRBJ2-1|-|-|TRBV5-1
CASSLEAGSYNEQFF
TGCGCCAGCAGCTTGGAGGCGGGCTCCTACAATGAGCAGTTCTTC
>TRBJ2-7|-|-|TRBV5-4
CASSFEKRGEQYF
TGTGCCAGCAGCTTTGAGAAACGGGGCGAGCAGTACTTC
>TRBJ1-2|-|TRBD1|TRBV5-1
CASSPGQGGSYTF
TGCGCCAGCAGCCCCGGACAGGGGGGAAGCTACACCTTC
>TRBJ2-5|-|-|TRBV6-5
CASSSGAGLRETQYF
TGTGCCAGCAGTTCGGGGGCCGGACTGAGAGAGACCCAGTACTTC
>TRBJ2-7|-|TRBD1|TRBV6-6
CASRDQGARKNEQYF
TGTGCCAGCAGGGACCAGGGGGCGCGAAAAAACGAGCAGTACTTC
>TRBJ2-5|-|-|TRBV5-1
CASSPERGSETQYF
TGCGCCAGCAGCCCCGAGCGAGGGTCAGAGACCCAGTACTTC